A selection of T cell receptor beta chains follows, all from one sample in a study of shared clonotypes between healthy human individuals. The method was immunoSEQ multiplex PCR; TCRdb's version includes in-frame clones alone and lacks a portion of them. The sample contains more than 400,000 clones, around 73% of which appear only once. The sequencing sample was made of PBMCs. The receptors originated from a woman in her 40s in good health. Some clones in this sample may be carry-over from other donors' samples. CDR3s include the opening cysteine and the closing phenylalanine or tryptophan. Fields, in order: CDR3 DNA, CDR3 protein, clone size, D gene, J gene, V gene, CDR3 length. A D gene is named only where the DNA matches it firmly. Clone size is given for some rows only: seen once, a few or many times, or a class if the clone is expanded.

cdr3_nt: TGCGCCAGCAGCCAGGGGCAGGGGTATGAGACCCAGTACTTC
cdr3_aa: CASSQGQGYETQYF
clone_size: -
d_call: -
j_call: TRBJ2-5
v_call: TRBV4-1
cdr3_length: 14

cdr3_nt: TGTGCCAGCTCACCGGGGCAGACCTATGGCTACACCTTC
cdr3_aa: CASSPGQTYGYTF
clone_size: once
d_call: -
j_call: TRBJ1-2
v_call: TRBV18
cdr3_length: 13

cdr3_nt: TGTGCCAGCAGTGGAACAGGACATAGCAATCAGCCCCAGCATTTT
cdr3_aa: CASSGTGHSNQPQHF
clone_size: -
d_call: -
j_call: TRBJ1-5
v_call: TRBV2
cdr3_length: 15

cdr3_nt: TGTGCCAGCAGTACCTCGAGCACAGATACGCAGTATTTT
cdr3_aa: CASSTSSTDTQYF
clone_size: few
d_call: -
j_call: TRBJ2-3
v_call: TRBV27
cdr3_length: 13

cdr3_nt: TGTGCCAGCAGTGTAGACTACTACAATGAGCAGTTCTTC
cdr3_aa: CASSVDYYNEQFF
clone_size: -
d_call: -
j_call: TRBJ2-1
v_call: TRBV27
cdr3_length: 13

cdr3_nt: TGTGCCAGCAGCCCCCGGGGCGGGTTTTCCTACAATGAGCAGTTCTTC
cdr3_aa: CASSPRGGFSYNEQFF
clone_size: -
d_call: -
j_call: TRBJ2-1
v_call: TRBV28
cdr3_length: 16

cdr3_nt: TGCAGCACTAAGACAGGGGGCGCTGGCTATGGCTACACCTTC
cdr3_aa: CSTKTGGAGYGYTF
clone_size: -
d_call: TRBD1
j_call: TRBJ1-2
v_call: TRBV29-1
cdr3_length: 14

cdr3_nt: TGTGCCAGTAGTAAAGACCGACCAGCGGGTAATGAGCAGTTCTTC
cdr3_aa: CASSKDRPAGNEQFF
clone_size: -
d_call: -
j_call: TRBJ2-1
v_call: TRBV19
cdr3_length: 15

cdr3_nt: TGTGCCAGCAGCTTTCGAGATAACACTGAAGCTTTCTTT
cdr3_aa: CASSFRDNTEAFF
clone_size: few
d_call: -
j_call: TRBJ1-1
v_call: TRBV7-3
cdr3_length: 13

cdr3_nt: TGCGCCAGCAGCTTTCGGGTGCAGGGGAGCACTGAAGCTTTCTTT
cdr3_aa: CASSFRVQGSTEAFF
clone_size: -
d_call: -
j_call: TRBJ1-1
v_call: TRBV5-1
cdr3_length: 15